This T cell receptor (beta chain) was sequenced during a study of CD8 T cells in Susac syndrome. Trimming cost V 0 bases and J 2 bases; bases outside gene matches: 3. Looked up from germline, CDR1 is LNHDA and CDR2 is SQIVND (reference sequence). This CDR3 comprises 15 residues. CD8+ and CD4+ T cells circulating in blood were sequenced for TCR beta. The study used healthy donors as controls matched for age and sex. TEMRA cells were FACS-enriched, while CD8+ and CD4+ T cells were negatively isolated. Roughly 0.45 to 1 ug RNA was reverse transcribed with random hexamers. It was immunoSEQ multiplex PCR that amplified TCR beta CDR3 across 54 Vbeta and 13 Jbeta. TCRdb passed the immunoSEQ multiplex PCR reads through MiXCR, listing each CDR3 protein once. The table includes 150,000 or so distinct CDR3 sequences, approximately 90% detected once.

The TCR comes from a human donor in good health. This chain uses TRBV19 with TRBJ2-7, with TRBD1 matching over 8 bases. Sequencing was performed on CD4+ T cells from PBMCs. CDR3 loop: CASSIDGTGAYEQYF. The CDR3 DNA reads as TGTGCCAGTAGTATAGATGGGACAGGAGCCTACGAGCAGTACTTC.